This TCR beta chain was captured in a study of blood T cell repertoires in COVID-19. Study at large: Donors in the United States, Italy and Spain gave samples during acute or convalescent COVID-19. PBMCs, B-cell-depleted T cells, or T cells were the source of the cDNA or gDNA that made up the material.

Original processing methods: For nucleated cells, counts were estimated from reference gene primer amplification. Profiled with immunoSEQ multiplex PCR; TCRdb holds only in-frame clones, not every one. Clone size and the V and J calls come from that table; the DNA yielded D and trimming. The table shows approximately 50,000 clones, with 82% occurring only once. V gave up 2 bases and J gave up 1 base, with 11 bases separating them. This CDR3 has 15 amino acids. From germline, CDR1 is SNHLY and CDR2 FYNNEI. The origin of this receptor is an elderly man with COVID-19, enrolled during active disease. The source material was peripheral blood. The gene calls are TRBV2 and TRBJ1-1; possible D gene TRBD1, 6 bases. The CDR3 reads CASSESLTGNTEAFF. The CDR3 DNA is TGTGCCAGCAGTGAAAGTTTGACAGGGAACACTGAAGCTTTCTTT.